This T cell receptor beta chain was sequenced for a study of shared clonotypes between healthy human individuals. Study outcomes and limitations: Some naive CD4 clonotypes, roughly 5%, turned up in common across a few donors.

Comment on this clone: Its specificity is not known.

Some clones are missing from TCRdb's copy, which holds only in-frame ones; the method was immunoSEQ multiplex PCR. The data contain roughly 2 million clones, approximately 95% of them singletons. Germline V gene data show CDR1 as SGHVS and CDR2 as FQNEAQ. The CDR3 has 14 amino acids. V was shortened by 5 bases and J by 9 bases, with 14 bases between the two germline ends. The chain is built from TRBV7-8 and TRBJ1-6; D gene unclear. This TCR came from a young man in good health. Source material: naive CD4+ T cells sorted from blood. Subset described: CD45RA+ positively selected. The CDR3 bases are TGTGCCAGCAGCCCTTCTGGGGTCCGTTCACCCCTCCACTTT. As protein: CASSPSGVRSPLHF.